One sample yielded the 8 T cell receptor beta chains listed below, sequenced in a study of technical replicates of blood from a handful of donors. Profiled with immunoSEQ multiplex PCR; TCRdb holds only in-frame clones, not every one. The sample has around 61,000 clones, approximately 84% seen once. The specimen was PBMCs. The source is a human donor in good health. Some clones in this sample may be carry-over from other donors' samples.

V gene TRBV5-4 combines with J gene TRBJ2-5, with D perhaps matching TRBD2 (5 bases). This CDR3 has 13 amino acids. Germline lookup yields CDR1 SGHNT and CDR2 YYREEE (reference sequence). V shed 0 bases and J shed 4 bases, with 7 bases lying between them. The CDR3 protein is CASSLAGIETQYF. The CDR3 coding sequence is TGTGCCAGCAGCTTGGCGGGGATAGAGACCCAGTACTTC.

The chain links TRBV2 to TRBJ2-7; D possibly corresponds to TRBD2 (6 bases). Germline loops: CDR1 SNHLY, CDR2 FYNNEI. Trimming removed 6 bases at V and 1 base at J, with 16 bases between. This CDR3 is built from 15 residues. Here the CDR3 reads CASRPDHGLSYEQYF. The CDR3 DNA sequence: TGTGCCAGCAGGCCCGACCACGGACTATCCTACGAGCAGTACTTC.

The genes are TRBV15 and TRBJ2-3; D perhaps matches TRBD2 (5 bases). The CDR3 extends over 12 amino acids. With 3 bases removed from V and 11 bases from J, the gap between germline ends came to 12 bases. The germline CDR1 and CDR2 sequences are LNHNV and YYDKDF (reference sequence). CDR3 DNA: TGTGCCACCAGCAGCGGGGAAGGAGGGCAGTATTTT. It encodes CATSSGEGGQYF. The full variable domain, its missing parts supplied by reference TRBV15 and TRBJ2-3, is DAMVIQNPRYQVTQFGKPVTLSCSQTLNHNVMYWYQQKSSQAPKLLFHYYDKDFNNEADTPDNFQSRRPNTSFCFLDIRSPGLGDTAMYLCATSSGEGGQYFGPGTRLTVL.

The chain recombines TRBV7-3 with TRBJ2-5, with D perhaps matching TRBD1 (6 bases). The CDR3 loop spans 14 amino acids. The germline V gene has CDR1 SGHTA and CDR2 FQGTGA. With 2 bases removed from V and 6 bases from J, the gap between germline ends came to 13 bases. CDR3 coding DNA: TGTGCCAGCAGCTTAGTGGCAGGGGAAAAGACCCAGTACTTC. Protein product: CASSLVAGEKTQYF.

The CDR3 DNA sequence: TGTGCCAACCAGGGAACGGACACTAGCACAGATACGCAGTATTTT. Its protein product is CANQGTDTSTDTQYF. The chain recombines TRBV2 with TRBJ2-3, with D maybe TRBD1 (5 bases). The CDR3 is made up of 15 amino acids. CDR1 is SNHLY and CDR2 is FYNNEI in the germline V gene. V was clipped by 10 bases and J by 0 bases, with 17 bases between them.

This clone has a single count. The chain couples TRBV7-2 to TRBJ2-7, with TRBD2 matching over 8 bases. V was pared by 0 bases and J by 6 bases, with 13 bases of the junction left unmatched. Germline V gene sequence: CDR1 SGHTA, CDR2 FQGNSA. This CDR3 is 17 amino acids long. In DNA form, the CDR3 reads TGTGCCAGCAGCTTAGCGGGTGGTAGCGGGAAATCCGGCGAGCAGTACTTC. Amino acids: CASSLAGGSGKSGEQYF.

This chain connects TRBV2 to TRBJ2-7; 14 bases are shared with TRBD2. Unmatched junction bases numbered 12, after V lost 6 bases and J lost 5 bases. In germline, CDR1 is SNHLY, CDR2 FYNNEI. The CDR3 sequence is 17 residues long. This chain's CDR3 is CASSPGLAGGGTNEQYF. Here the CDR3 DNA reads TGTGCCAGCAGCCCTGGACTAGCGGGAGGAGGAACGAACGAGCAGTACTTC.

The chain uses TRBV5-5 and TRBJ2-5, with 9 bases matching TRBD2. V was pared by 1 base and J by 4 bases, with 8 bases of the junction left unmatched. This CDR3 contains 16 residues. From germline, CDR1 is SGHKS and CDR2 YYEKEE (reference sequence). DNA for the CDR3: TGTGCCAGCAGCTTGAGACTAGCGGACGTCCTAGAGACCCAGTACTTC. Protein product: CASSLRLADVLETQYF.